The source of this T cell receptor beta chain is a study of STAT5B mutations in CD4+ large granular lymphocyte leukemia. Study observations and caveats: Higher CD4+ than CD8+ T-LGLL clonality might reflect small sample size. Without putative leukemic clones, patient CD4-sorted repertoires remained more clonal than healthy CD4+ repertoires.

On this clone itself: Its antigen is not known.

Germline V CDR1 and CDR2: LGHNA, YSLEER. The CDR3 has 17 amino acids. The V gene end was trimmed by 2 bases and the J gene end by 5 bases; junction bases not matched to a gene: 7. Assay: immunoSEQ multiplex PCR; the TCRdb copy retains only in-frame clones and omits some. Here the sample spans approximately 30,000 clones, 65% to 70% being singletons. Healthy controls were blood donor buffy coats. The chain recombines TRBV4-3 with TRBJ2-5; 14 bases fit TRBD2. The sample taken for sequencing was CD4+ T cells from blood buffy coats. This TCR came from a human donor in good health. The CDR3 is CASSQQTSGGVWETQYF. The CDR3 DNA reads as TGCGCCAGCAGCCAACAGACTAGCGGGGGGGTCTGGGAGACCCAGTACTTC.